This T cell receptor (beta chain) was sequenced for a study of shared clonotypes between healthy human individuals. The ends lost 7 bases at V and 3 bases at J; junction bases unmatched: 2. Germline V gives CDR1 ENHRY, CDR2 SYGVKD. This CDR3 is 12 amino acids long. Details on this clone: This sample also contains other DNA sequences that code for the same CDR3.

Sequencing used immunoSEQ multiplex PCR; TCRdb keeps in-frame clones, though not all of them. Among over 1.4 million clones listed, 96% were seen once. This sequence originates from a man aged 30 to 45 in good health. The rearrangement uses TRBV10-3 and TRBJ2-7; 8 nucleotides line up with TRBD1. Specimen: naive CD4+ T cells sorted from blood. Subset: CD45RA+ positively selected. CDR3 residues: CAIKTGDYEQYF. The CDR3 region has the DNA TGTGCCATCAAGACAGGGGACTACGAGCAGTACTTC.